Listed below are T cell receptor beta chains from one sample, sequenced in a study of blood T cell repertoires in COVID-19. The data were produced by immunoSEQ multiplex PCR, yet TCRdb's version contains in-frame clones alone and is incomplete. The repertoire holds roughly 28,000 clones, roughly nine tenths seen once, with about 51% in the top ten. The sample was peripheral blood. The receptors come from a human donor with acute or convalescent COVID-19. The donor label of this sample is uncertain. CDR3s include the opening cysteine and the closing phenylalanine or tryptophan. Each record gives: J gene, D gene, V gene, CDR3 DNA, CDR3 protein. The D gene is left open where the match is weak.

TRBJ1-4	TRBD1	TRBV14	TGTGCCAGCAGCCTCGGAGGGACAGGGAGAGAAAAACTGTTTTTT	CASSLGGTGREKLFF
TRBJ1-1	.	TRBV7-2	TGTGCCAGCAGCTCTATGGCGGCAGTGAACACTGAAGCTTTCTTT	CASSSMAAVNTEAFF
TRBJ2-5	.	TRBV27	TGTGCCAGCAGTTTACGGCTAGGCCCTAGGGAGACCCAGTACTTC	CASSLRLGPRETQYF
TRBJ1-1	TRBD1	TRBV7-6	TGTGCCAGCAGACTTCAGGGGGCGCACACTGAAGCTTTCTTT	CASRLQGAHTEAFF
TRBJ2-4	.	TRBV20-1	TGCAGTGCTAGTTCCCTGAAAAACATTCAGTACTTC	CSASSLKNIQYF
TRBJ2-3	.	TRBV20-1	TGCAGTGCTAGTCTATGGGACAGGGGATTACTAGCGGGAGATACGCAGTATTTT	CSASLWDRGLLAGDTQYF
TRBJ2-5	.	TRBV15	TGTGCCACCAGCAGAGATCAGGGGGAGACCCAGTACTTC	CATSRDQGETQYF
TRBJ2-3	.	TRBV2	TGTGCCAGCAGGAAGGGGGACGGCATATCGTATTTT	CASRKGDGISYF
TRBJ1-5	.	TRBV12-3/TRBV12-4	TGTGCCAGCAGTTGGGGGGGGAATCAGCCCCAGCATTTT	CASSWGGNQPQHF
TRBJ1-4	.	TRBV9	TGTGCCAGCAGCGTAGGGAGAGCAACTAATGAAAAACTGTTTTTT	CASSVGRATNEKLFF
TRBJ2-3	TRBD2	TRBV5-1	TGCGCCAGCAGCGGACTCTTGAGTAGCGGGGGGGCCGGCACAGATACGCAGTATTTT	CASSGLLSSGGAGTDTQYF